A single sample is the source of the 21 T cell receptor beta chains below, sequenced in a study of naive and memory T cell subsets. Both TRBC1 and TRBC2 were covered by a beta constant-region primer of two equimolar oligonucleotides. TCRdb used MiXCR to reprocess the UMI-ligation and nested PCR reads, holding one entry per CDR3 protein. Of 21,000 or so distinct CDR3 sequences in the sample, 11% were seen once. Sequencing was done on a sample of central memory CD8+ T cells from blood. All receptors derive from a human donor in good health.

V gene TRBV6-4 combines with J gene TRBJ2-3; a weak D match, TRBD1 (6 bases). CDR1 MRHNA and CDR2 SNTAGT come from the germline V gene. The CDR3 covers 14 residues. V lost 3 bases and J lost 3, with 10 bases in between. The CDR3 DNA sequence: TGTGCCAGCAGTGAGACAGGACTTACAGATACGCAGTATTTT. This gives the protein CASSETGLTDTQYF.

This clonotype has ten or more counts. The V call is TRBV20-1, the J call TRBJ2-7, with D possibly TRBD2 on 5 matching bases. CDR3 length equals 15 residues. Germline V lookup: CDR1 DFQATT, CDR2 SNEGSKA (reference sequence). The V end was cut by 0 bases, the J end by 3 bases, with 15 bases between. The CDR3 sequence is CSARDFRSAGYEQYF. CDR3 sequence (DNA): TGCAGTGCTAGAGATTTTAGGTCCGCGGGCTACGAGCAGTACTTC.

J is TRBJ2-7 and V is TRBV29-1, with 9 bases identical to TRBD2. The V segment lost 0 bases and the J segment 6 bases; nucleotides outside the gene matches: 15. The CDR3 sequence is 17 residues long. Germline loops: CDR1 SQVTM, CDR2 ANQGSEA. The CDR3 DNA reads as TGCAGCGTTGAAGATCCTAGCGGGACTGCCCAGTTGGGCGAGCAGTACTTC. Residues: CSVEDPSGTAQLGEQYF.

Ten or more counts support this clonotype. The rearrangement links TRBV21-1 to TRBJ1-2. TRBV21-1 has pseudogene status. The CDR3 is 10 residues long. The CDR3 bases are TGTGCCAGCAGCGCCGAGGGCTACACCTTC. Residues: CASSAEGYTF.

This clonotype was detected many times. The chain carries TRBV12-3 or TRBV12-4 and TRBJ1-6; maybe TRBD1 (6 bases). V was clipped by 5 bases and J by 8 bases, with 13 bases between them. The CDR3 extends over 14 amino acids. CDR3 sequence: CASSPTGRDSPLHF. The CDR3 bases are TGTGCCAGCAGTCCTACAGGGAGGGATTCACCCCTCCACTTT.

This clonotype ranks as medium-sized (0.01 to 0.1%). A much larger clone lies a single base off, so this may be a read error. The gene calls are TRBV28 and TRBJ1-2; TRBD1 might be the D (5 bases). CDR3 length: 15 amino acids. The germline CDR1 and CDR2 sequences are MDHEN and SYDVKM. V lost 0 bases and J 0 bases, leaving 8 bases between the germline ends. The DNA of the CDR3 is TGTGCCAGCAGTTTATGGGGGGTAGCTAACTATGGCTACACCTTC. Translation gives CASSLWGVANYGYTF.

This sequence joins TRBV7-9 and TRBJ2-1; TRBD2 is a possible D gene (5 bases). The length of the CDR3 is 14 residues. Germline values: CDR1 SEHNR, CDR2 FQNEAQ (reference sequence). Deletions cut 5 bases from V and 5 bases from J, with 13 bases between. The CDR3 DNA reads TGTGCCAGCAGCCGGCATGGACTCGACAATGAGCAGTTCTTC. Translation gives CASSRHGLDNEQFF.

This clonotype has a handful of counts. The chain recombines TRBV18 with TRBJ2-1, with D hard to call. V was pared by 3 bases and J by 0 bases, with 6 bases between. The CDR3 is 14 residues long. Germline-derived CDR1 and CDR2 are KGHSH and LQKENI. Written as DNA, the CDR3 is TGTGCCAGCTCACCCGAGAGCTCCTACAATGAGCAGTTCTTC. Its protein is CASSPESSYNEQFF.

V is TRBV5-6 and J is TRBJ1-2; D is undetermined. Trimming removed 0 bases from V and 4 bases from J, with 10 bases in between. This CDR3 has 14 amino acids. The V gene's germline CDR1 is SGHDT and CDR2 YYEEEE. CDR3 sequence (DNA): TGTGCCAGCAGCTTGGGTGGGGTAGCCTATGGCTACACCTTC. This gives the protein CASSLGGVAYGYTF.

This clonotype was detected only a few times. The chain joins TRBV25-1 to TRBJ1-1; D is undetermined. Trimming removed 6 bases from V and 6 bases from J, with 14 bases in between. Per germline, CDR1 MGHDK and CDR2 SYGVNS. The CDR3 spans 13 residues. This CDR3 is CASSRGGNAEAFF. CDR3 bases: TGTGCCAGCAGCCGGGGTGGTAACGCTGAAGCTTTCTTT.

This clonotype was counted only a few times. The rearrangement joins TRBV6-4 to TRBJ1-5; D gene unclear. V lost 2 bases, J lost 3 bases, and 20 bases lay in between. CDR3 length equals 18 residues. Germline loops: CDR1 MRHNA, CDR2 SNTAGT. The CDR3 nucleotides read TGTGCCAGCAGTGACCCCACTAAGGCATCCCAATCCAATCAGCCCCAGCATTTT. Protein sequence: CASSDPTKASQSNQPQHF.

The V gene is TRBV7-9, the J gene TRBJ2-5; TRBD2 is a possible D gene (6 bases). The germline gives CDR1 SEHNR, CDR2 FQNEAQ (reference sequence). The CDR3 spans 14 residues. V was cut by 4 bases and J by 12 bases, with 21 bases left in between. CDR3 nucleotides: TGTGCCAGCAGCTCATCCGGGAGAGACGAGTTGGAGTACTTC. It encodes CASSSSGRDELEYF.

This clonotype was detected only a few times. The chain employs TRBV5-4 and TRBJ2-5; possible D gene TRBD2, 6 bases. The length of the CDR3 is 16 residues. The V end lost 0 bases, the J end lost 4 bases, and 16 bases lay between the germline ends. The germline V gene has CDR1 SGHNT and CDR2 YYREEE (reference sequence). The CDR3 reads CASSLAGSGLLETQYF. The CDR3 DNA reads TGTGCCAGCAGCTTGGCAGGCAGCGGGTTGCTAGAGACCCAGTACTTC.

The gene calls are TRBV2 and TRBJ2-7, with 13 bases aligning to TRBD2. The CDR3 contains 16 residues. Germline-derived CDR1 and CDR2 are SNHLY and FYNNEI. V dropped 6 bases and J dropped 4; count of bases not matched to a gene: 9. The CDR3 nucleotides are TGTGCCAGCAGGCGCGGACGGACTAGCGGGAGTTACGAGCAGTACTTC. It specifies CASRRGRTSGSYEQYF.

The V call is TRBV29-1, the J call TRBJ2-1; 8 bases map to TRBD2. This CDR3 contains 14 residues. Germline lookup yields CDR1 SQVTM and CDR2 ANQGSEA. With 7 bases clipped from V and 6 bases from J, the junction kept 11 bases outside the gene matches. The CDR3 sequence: CSAWSGSYCNEQFF. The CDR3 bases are TGCAGCGCTTGGAGCGGGAGTTATTGCAATGAGCAGTTCTTC.

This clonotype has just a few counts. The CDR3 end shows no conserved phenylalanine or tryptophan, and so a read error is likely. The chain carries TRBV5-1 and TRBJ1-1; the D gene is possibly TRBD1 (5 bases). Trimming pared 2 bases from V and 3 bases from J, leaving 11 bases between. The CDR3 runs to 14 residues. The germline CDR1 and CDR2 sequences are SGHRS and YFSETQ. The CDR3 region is CASSLGEGYTEAFL. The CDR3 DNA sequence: TGCGCCAGCAGCTTAGGAGAGGGGTACACTGAAGCTTTCCTT.

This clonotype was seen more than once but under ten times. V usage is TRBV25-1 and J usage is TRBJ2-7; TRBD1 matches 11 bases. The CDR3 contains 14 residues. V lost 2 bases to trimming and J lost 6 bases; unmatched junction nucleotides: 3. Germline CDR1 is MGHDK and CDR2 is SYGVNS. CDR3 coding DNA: TGTGCCAGCAGTGAAGGGACAGGGGGAGCCGAGCAGTACTTC. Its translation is CASSEGTGGAEQYF.

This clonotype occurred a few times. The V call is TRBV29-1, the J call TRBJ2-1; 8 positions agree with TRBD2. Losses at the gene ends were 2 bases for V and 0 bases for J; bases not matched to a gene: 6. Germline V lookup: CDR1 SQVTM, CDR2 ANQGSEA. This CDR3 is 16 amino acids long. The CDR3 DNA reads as TGCAGCGTTGAAACACCGCGGGAGGACTCCTACAATGAGCAGTTCTTC. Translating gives CSVETPREDSYNEQFF.

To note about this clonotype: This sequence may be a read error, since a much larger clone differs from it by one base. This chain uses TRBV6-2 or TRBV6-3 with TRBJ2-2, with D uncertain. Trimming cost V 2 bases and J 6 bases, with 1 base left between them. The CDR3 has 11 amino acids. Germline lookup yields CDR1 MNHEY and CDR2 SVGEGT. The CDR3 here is CASSYPGELFF. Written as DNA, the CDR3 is TGTGCCAGCAGTTACCCCGGGGAGCTGTTTTTT.

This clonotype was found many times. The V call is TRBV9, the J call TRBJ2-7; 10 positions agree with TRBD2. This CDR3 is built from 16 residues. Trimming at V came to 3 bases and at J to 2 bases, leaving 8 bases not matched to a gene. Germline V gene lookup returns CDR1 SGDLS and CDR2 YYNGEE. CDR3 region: CASSAGVGLAPYEQYF. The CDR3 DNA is TGTGCCAGCAGCGCCGGAGTGGGACTAGCGCCCTACGAGCAGTACTTC.

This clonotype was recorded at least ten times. The CDR3 sequence: CASSHPAGGPAGELFF. The CDR3 nucleotides are TGTGCCAGCAGCCACCCGGCAGGGGGGCCAGCCGGGGAGCTGTTTTTT. The chain carries TRBV7-9 and TRBJ2-2; D is possibly TRBD1 (7 bases). Trimming stripped 5 bases from V and 6 bases from J, with 19 bases between. Germline V lookup: CDR1 SEHNR, CDR2 FQNEAQ (reference sequence). This CDR3 region has 16 residues.